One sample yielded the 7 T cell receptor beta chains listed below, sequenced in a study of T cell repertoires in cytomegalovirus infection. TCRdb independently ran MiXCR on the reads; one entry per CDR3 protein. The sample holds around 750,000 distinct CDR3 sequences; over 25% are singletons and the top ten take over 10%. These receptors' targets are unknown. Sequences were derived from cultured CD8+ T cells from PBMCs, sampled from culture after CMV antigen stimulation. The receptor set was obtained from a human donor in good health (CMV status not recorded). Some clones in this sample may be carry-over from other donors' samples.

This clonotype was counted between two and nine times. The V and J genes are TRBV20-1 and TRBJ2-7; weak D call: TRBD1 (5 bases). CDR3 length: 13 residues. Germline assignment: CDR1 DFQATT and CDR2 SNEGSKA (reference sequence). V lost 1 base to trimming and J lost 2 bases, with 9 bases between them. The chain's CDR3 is CSARVPGTYEQYF. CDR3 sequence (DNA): TGCAGTGCTAGAGTCCCAGGGACCTACGAGCAGTACTTC.

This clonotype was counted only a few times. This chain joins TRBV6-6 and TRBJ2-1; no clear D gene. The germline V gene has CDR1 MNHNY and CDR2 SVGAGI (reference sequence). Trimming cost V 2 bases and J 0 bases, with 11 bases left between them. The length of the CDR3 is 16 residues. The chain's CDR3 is CASSYIQPSSYNEQFF. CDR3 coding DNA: TGTGCCAGCAGTTACATTCAGCCGAGCTCCTACAATGAGCAGTTCTTC.

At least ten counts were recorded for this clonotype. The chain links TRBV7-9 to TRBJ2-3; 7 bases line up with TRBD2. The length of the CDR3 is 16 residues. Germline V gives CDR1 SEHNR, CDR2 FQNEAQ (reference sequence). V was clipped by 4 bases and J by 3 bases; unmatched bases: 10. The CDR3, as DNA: TGTGCCAGCAGCTCCCTGGCGGGAGAGGGTACAGATACGCAGTATTTT. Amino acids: CASSSLAGEGTDTQYF.

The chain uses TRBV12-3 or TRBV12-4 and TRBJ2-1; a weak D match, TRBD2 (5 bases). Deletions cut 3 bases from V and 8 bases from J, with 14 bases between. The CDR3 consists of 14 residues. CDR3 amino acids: CASSFTRAGDEQFF. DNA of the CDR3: TGTGCCAGCAGTTTTACGAGAGCCGGGGATGAGCAGTTCTTC.

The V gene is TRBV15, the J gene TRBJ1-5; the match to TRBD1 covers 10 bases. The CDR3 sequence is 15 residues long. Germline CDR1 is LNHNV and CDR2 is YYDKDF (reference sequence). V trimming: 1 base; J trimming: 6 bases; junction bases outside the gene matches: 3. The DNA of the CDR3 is TGTGCCACCAGCAGAGGGACAGGGGGACTTCAGCCCCAGCATTTT. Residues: CATSRGTGGLQPQHF. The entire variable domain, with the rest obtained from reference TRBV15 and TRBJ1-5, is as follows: DAMVIQNPRYQVTQFGKPVTLSCSQTLNHNVMYWYQQKSSQAPKLLFHYYDKDFNNEADTPDNFQSRRPNTSFCFLDIRSPGLGDTAMYLCATSRGTGGLQPQHFGDGTRLSIL.

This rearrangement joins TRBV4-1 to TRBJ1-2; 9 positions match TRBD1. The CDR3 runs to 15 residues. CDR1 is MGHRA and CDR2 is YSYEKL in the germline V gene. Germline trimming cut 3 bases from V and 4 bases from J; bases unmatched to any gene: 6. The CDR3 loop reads CASSHPDRGPYGYTF. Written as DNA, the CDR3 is TGCGCCAGCAGCCACCCGGACAGGGGACCCTATGGCTACACCTTC.

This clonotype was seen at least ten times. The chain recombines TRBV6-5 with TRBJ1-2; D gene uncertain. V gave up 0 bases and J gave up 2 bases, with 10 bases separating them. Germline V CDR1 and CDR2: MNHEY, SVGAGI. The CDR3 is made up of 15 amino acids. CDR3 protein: CASSYSQPRNYGYTF. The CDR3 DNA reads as TGTGCCAGCAGTTACTCACAGCCACGGAACTATGGCTACACCTTC.